The entry below gives a single T cell receptor (beta chain) sequence along with its context. What it recognizes is unknown. Researchers ran the PCR with 60 Vbeta and 13 Jbeta primers. Measured with immunoSEQ multiplex PCR; TCRdb has only the in-frame clones, and not every one. The data hold over 130,000 clones, with about 75% observed a single time. There are 14 residues in the CDR3. V shed 7 bases and J 6 bases; nucleotides not matched to a gene: 9. CDR1 is LNHDA and CDR2 is SQIVND in the germline V gene (reference sequence). This specimen belongs to a study of cytomegalovirus exposure and HLA in healthy donors. Study-wide context: Unique TCRs from HLA-typed donors, 70 million to 85 million of them, were held in an early data release. General study findings and limits: In a later analysis, parvovirus B19, influenza, CMV and Epstein-Barr virus appeared linked to several top co-occurrence clusters. TRBV6-2, TRBV6-3 and some other V segments were excluded as indistinguishable. By HLA locus, TCR association rates varied in a later analysis, with DRB1 showing the most and HLA-C the fewest.

The receptor was derived from a woman in her twenties or thirties in good health and CMV-seronegative. Source material: PBMCs. The chain employs TRBV19 and TRBJ1-1, with 9 bases lining up with TRBD1. CDR3 amino acids: CASTGTHRGPEAFF. For the CDR3, the DNA is TGTGCCAGTACCGGGACTCACAGGGGGCCTGAAGCTTTCTTT. Drawing the rest from reference TRBV19 and TRBJ1-1, the complete variable domain is DGGITQSPKYLFRKEGQNVTLSCEQNLNHDAMYWYRQDPGQGLRLIYYSQIVNDFQKGDIAEGYSVSREKKESFPLTVTSAQKNPTAFYLCASTGTHRGPEAFFGQGTRLTVV.